Given below is one T cell receptor (beta chain) in context. These data belong to a study of blood T cell repertoires in COVID-19. Measured with immunoSEQ multiplex PCR; TCRdb has only the in-frame clones, and not every one. The sample lists more than 90,000 clones, about 85% occurring once. The germline gives CDR1 SGDLS, CDR2 YYNGEE. This CDR3 has 16 amino acids. The V end lost 0 bases, the J end lost 2 bases, and 12 bases lay between the germline ends. This clonotype was sampled from a human donor in a cohort sampled during active COVID-19. The V and J genes are TRBV9 and TRBJ1-3; tentatively, D is TRBD1 (5 bases). The specimen sequenced was peripheral blood. CDR3 protein: CASSVDIGGTGNTIYF. The CDR3 nucleotides read TGTGCCAGCAGCGTAGACATCGGGGGAACTGGAAACACCATATATTTT.